The 2 T cell receptor beta chains below were found in one sample sequenced in a study of blood T cell repertoires in COVID-19. Clones were read by immunoSEQ multiplex PCR, and TCRdb kept only the in-frame ones, dropping some. The sample holds some 200,000 clones, about four fifths seen once. The specimen sequenced was PBMCs or T cells enriched from blood (not recorded which). The receptors were gathered from a woman aged 40 to 50 with acute COVID-19.

The chain uses TRBV7-9 and TRBJ1-5; D is ambiguous. This CDR3 has 14 amino acids. Germline V lookup: CDR1 SEHNR, CDR2 FQNEAQ (reference sequence). The germline V and J ends were trimmed by 5 bases and 7 bases, with 15 bases remaining between them. The CDR3 coding sequence is TGTGCCAGCAGCCTGGGGAAGGGAGAGCAGCCCCAGCATTTT. It is translated as CASSLGKGEQPQHF.

The CDR3 coding sequence is TGTGCAAGCGGTCGGAACCGGGGGACCGGGGAGCTGTTTTTT. It translates to CASGRNRGTGELFF. The genes are TRBV2 and TRBJ2-2; possibly TRBD2 for D (6 bases). CDR3 size: 14 residues. CDR1 is SNHLY and CDR2 is FYNNEI in the germline V gene.